Described below is a single T cell receptor (beta chain) sequence and its context. Antigen specificity is unknown. The method was immunoSEQ multiplex PCR; TCRdb's version includes in-frame clones alone and lacks a portion of them. The table has roughly 420,000 clones, more than 75% seen once; the top ten hold 3.6%. Germline V gene lookup returns CDR1 LGHDT and CDR2 YNNKEL (reference sequence). The germline V and J ends were trimmed by 3 bases and 0 bases, with 12 bases remaining between them. The CDR3 consists of 15 residues. The treatment is: 15 to 20 received Ad26.COV2.S at low or high dose, single or two shots; 5 received placebo; per-sample allocation not given. At day 63 after the first vaccine or placebo injection, samples were drawn. This sample is drawn from a study of Ad26.COV2.S vaccination and SARS-CoV-2 variants. Findings and caveats of the study: Compared with placebo recipients, vaccine recipients had higher spike-specific TCR breadth. Responses of spike-specific T cells (both CD8+ and CD4+) reportedly showed substantial breadth after vaccination.

The sample consisted of peripheral blood, taken in a trial of Ad26.COV2.S vaccine versus placebo. The rearrangement links TRBV3-1 (or the pseudogene TRBV3-2) to TRBJ2-7; D remains unclear. The TCR sequence derives from a person aged 18-60 years who received the Ad26.COV2.S COVID-19 vaccine or a placebo. The CDR3 DNA sequence: TGTGCCAGCAGCCAGGACGCCCGGACCTCCTACGAGCAGTACTTC. As protein: CASSQDARTSYEQYF.